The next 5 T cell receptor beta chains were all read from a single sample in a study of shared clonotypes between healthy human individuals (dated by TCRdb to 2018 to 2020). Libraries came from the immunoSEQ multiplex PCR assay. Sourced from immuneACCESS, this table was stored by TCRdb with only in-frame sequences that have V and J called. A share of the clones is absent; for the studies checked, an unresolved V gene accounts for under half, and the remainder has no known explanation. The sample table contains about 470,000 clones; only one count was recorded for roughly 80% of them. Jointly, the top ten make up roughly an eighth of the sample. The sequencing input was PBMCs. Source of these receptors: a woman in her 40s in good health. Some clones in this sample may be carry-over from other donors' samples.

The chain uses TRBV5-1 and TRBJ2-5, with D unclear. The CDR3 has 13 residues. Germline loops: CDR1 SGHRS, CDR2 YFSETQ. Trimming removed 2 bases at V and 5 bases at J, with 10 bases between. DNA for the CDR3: TGCGCCAGCAGCTTCGGGCCGCCGGAGACCCAGTACTTC. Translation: CASSFGPPETQYF.

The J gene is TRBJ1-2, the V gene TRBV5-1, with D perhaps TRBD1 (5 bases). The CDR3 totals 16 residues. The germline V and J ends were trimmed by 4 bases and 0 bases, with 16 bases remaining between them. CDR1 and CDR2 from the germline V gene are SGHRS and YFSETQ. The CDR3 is CASSPVGALTNYGYTF. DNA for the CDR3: TGCGCCAGCAGCCCGGTCGGGGCGCTAACTAACTATGGCTACACCTTC.

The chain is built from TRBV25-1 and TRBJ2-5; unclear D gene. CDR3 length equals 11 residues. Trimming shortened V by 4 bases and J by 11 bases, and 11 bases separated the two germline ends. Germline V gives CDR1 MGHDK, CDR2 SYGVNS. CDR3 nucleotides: TGTGCCAGCAGTGCAACACAAATGCAGTACTTC. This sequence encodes CASSATQMQYF.

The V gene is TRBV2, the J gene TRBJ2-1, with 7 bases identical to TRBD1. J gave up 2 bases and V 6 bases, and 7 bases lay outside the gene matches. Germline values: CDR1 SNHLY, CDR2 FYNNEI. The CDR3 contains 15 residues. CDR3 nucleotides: TGTGCCAGCAGCCTAACCGGGACAGCCTACAATGAGCAGTTCTTC. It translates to CASSLTGTAYNEQFF.

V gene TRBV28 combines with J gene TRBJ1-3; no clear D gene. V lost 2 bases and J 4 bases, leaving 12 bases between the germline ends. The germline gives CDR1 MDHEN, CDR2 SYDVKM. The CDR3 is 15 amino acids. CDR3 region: CASSLNRVLGNTIYF. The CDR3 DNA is TGTGCCAGCAGTTTAAATCGAGTATTAGGAAACACCATATATTTT.